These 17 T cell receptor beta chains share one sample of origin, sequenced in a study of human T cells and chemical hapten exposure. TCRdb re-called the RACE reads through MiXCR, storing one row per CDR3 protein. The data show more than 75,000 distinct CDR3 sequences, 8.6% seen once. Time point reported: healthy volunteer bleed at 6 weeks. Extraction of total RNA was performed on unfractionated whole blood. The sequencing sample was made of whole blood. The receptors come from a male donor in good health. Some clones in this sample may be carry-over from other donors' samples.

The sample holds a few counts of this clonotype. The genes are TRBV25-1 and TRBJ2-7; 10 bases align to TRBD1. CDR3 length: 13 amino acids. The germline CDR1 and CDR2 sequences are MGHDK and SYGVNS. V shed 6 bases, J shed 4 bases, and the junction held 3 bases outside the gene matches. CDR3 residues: CASSEDRGYEQYF. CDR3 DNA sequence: TGTGCCAGCAGCGAGGACAGGGGGTACGAGCAGTACTTC.

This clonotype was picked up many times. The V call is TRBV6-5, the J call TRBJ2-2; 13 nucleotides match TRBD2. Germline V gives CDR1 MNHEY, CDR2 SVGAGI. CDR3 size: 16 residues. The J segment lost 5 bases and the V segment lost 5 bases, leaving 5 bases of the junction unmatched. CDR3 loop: CASSRTSGSRTGELFF. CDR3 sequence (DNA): TGTGCCAGCAGTCGGACTAGCGGGAGTCGAACCGGGGAGCTGTTTTTT.

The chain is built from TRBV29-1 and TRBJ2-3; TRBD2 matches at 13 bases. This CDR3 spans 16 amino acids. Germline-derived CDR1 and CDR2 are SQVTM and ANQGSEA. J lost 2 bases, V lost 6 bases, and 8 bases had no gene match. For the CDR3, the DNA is TGCAGCGTCGAGGGACTAGCGGGGATACCCACAGATACGCAGTATTTT. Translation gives CSVEGLAGIPTDTQYF.

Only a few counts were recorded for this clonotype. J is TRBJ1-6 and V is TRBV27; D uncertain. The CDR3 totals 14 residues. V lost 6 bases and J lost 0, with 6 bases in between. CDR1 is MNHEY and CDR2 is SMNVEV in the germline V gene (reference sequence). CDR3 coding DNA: TGTGCCAGCAGAAATAGCTCCTATAATTCACCCCTCCACTTT. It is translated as CASRNSSYNSPLHF.

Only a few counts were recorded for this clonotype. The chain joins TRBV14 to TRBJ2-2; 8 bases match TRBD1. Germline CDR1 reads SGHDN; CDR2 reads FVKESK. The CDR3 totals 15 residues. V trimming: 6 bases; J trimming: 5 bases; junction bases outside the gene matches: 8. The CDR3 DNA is TGTGCCAGCAGACCAGGGGGCCGTCGGACCGGGGAGCTGTTTTTT. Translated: CASRPGGRRTGELFF.

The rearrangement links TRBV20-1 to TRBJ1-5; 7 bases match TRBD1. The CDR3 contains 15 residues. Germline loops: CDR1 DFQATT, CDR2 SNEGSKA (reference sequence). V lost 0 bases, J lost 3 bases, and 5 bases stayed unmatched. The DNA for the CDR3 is TGCAGTGCTAGAGAACCCGGACAGGTCAATCAGCCCCAGCATTTT. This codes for CSAREPGQVNQPQHF.

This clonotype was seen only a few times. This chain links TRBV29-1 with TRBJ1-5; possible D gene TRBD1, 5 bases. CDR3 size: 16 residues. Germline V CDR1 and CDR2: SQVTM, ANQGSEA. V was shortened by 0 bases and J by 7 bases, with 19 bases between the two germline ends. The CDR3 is CSVEDPLDPGGQPQHF. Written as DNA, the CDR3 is TGCAGCGTTGAAGATCCCCTGGACCCGGGGGGGCAGCCCCAGCATTTT.

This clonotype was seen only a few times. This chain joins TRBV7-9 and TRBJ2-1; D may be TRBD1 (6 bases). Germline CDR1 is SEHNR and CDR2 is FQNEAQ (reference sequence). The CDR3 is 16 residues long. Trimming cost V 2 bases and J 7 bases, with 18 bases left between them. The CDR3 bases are TGTGCCAGCAGCTTATGGTCAGGGGCGGTAGGAAATGAGCAGTTCTTC. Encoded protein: CASSLWSGAVGNEQFF.

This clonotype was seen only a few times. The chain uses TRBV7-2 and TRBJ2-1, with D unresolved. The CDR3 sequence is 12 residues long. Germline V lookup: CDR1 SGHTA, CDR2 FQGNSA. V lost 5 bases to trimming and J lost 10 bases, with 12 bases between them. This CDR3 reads CASSPYVAEQFF. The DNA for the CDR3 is TGTGCCAGCAGCCCCTATGTGGCAGAGCAGTTCTTC.

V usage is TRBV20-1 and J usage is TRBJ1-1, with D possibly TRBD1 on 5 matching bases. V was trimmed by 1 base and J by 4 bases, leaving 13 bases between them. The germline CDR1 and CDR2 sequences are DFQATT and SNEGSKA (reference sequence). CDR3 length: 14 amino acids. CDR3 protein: CSARAEGRGTEAFF. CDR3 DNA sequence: TGCAGTGCTAGAGCCGAGGGGCGCGGCACTGAAGCTTTCTTT.

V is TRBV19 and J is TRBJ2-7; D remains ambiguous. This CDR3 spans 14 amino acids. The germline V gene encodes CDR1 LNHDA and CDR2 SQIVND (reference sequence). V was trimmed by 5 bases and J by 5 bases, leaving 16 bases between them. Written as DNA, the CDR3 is TGTGCCAGTAGTCTCGGGCCCCCTCCAAACGAGCAGTACTTC. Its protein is CASSLGPPPNEQYF.

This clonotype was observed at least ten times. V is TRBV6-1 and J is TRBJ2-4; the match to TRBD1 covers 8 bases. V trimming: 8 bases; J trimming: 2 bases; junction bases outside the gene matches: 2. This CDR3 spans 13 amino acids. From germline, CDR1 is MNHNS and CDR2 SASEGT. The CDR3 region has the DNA TGTGCCAGCCAGGGGGCGACCAAAAACATTCAGTACTTC. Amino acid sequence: CASQGATKNIQYF.

CDR3 in amino acids: CASSPDPSDEQFF. DNA of the CDR3: TGTGCCAGCTCACCAGACCCCAGCGATGAGCAGTTCTTC. The chain carries TRBV18 and TRBJ2-1; D gene uncertain. CDR3 length equals 13 residues. Germline assignment: CDR1 KGHSH and CDR2 LQKENI. V was trimmed by 2 bases and J by 8 bases, leaving 10 bases between them.

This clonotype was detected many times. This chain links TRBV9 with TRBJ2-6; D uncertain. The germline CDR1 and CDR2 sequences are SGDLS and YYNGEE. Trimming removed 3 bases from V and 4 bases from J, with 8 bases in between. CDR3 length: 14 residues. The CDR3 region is CASSGLTGANVLTF. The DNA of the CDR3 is TGTGCCAGCAGCGGTCTGACCGGGGCCAACGTCCTGACTTTC.

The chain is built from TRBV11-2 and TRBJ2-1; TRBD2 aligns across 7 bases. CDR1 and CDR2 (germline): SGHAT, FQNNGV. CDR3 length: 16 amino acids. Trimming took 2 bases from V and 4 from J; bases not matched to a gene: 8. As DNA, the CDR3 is TGTGCCAGCAGCTTAAGAATCGGGGGGTTATACAATGAGCAGTTCTTC. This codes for CASSLRIGGLYNEQFF.

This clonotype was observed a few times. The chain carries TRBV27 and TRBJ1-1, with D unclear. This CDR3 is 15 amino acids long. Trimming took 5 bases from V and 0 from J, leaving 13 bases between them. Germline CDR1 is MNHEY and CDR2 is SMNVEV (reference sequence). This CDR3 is CASSLLGEMNTEAFF. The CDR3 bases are TGTGCCAGCAGTCTCCTTGGGGAGATGAACACTGAAGCTTTCTTT.

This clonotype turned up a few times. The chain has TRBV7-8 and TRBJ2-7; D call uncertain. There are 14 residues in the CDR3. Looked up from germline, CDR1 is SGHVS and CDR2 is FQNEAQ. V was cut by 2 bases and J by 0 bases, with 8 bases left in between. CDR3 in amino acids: CASSLFRSSYEQYF. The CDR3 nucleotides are TGTGCCAGCAGCTTATTTAGGAGCTCCTACGAGCAGTACTTC.